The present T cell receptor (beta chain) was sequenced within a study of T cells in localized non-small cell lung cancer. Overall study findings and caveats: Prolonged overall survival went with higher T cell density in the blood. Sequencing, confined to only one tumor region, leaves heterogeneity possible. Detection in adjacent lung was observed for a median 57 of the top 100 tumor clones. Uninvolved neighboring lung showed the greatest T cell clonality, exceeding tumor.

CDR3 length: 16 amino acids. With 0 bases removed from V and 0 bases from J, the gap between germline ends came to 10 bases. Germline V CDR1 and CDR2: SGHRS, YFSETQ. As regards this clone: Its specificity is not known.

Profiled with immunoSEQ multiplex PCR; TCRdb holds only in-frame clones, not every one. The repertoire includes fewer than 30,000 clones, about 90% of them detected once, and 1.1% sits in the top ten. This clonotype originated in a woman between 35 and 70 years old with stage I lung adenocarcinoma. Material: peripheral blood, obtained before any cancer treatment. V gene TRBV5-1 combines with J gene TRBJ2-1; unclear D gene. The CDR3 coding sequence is TGCGCCAGCAGCTTGGGGGGAACGGGCTCCTACAATGAGCAGTTCTTC. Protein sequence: CASSLGGTGSYNEQFF. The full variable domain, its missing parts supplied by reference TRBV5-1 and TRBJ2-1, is KAGVTQTPRYLIKTRGQQVTLSCSPISGHRSVSWYQQTPGQGLQFLFEYFSETQRNKGNFPGRFSGRQFSNSRSEMNVSTLELGDSALYLCASSLGGTGSYNEQFFGPGTRLTVL.